A single T cell receptor (beta chain) is shown here with its context. The sample comes from a study of tumour-infiltrating T cells in Burkitt lymphoma. Libraries were prepared by immunoSEQ multiplex PCR; TCRdb keeps only in-frame clonotypes and omits some of them. The profile shows fewer than 450 clones, about a sixth of them singletons. The sequence was collected from a human donor with Burkitt lymphoma. The sequenced sample consisted of tumor tissue.

The CDR3, as DNA: TGTGCCAGCAGCTTCTCCTCCCCAGGGGGGGAGTTCACAGATACGCAGTATTTT. Its protein product is CASSFSSPGGEFTDTQYF. The chain couples TRBV7-6 to TRBJ2-3; TRBD1 or TRBD2 may be the D gene (7 bases each). The V gene lost 3 bases and the J gene lost 2 bases, with 21 bases spanning the gap. CDR1 is SGHVS, CDR2 FNYEAQ, per germline. The length of the CDR3 is 18 residues.